This TCR beta chain came from a study of T cells in localized non-small cell lung cancer. Study conclusions and caveats: Uninvolved adjacent lung had the highest recorded T cell clonality, with tumor below it.

This clone was found a few times. Its specificity is unknown. V was clipped by 6 bases and J by 12 bases; unmatched bases: 11. The CDR3 loop spans 14 amino acids. Germline V lookup: CDR1 MNHNY, CDR2 SVGAGI (reference sequence). Assay: immunoSEQ multiplex PCR; the TCRdb copy retains only in-frame clones and omits some. The sample holds tens of thousands of clones, about 81% seen once. Sequenced material: peripheral blood, taken before any cancer treatment. The clonotype was recovered from a female donor at least 60 years old with stage I lung adenocarcinoma. This rearrangement joins TRBV6-6 to TRBJ1-6; 7 bases match TRBD1. The CDR3 loop reads CASRTTGSGKPLHF. Here the CDR3 DNA reads TGTGCCAGCAGAACGACAGGGTCGGGGAAACCCCTCCACTTT.